This TCR beta chain was found in a study of cytomegalovirus exposure and HLA in healthy donors. Turning to the study itself: Early on, a data release was issued that held tens of millions of unique TCRs from HLA-typed donors.

Whole-study results and caveats: Sequencing depth across donors, presence/absence analyses assumed, was roughly uniform. In vitro data verified a few CMV-associated chains as specific for CMV antigens. A prior analysis recorded that most TCR beta V segments were productive about 87% or about 30% of the time.

V gave up 7 bases and J gave up 5 bases; unmatched junction bases: 11. Germline values: CDR1 MDHEN, CDR2 SYDVKM. The CDR3 is 15 residues long. Points on this clone: Its antigen is not known.

The PCR ran on 60 Vbeta and 13 Jbeta primers. Produced via immunoSEQ multiplex PCR; TCRdb's table is partial and in-frame only. The table lists approximately 76,000 clones, 63% of them singletons. The source material was PBMCs. This TCR derives from a man aged 25-40 years in good health and CMV-seropositive. J is TRBJ2-1 and V is TRBV28; the match to TRBD1 covers 7 bases. CDR3 loop: CASTGQGVINNEQFF. The CDR3 DNA follows: TGTGCCAGCACTGGGCAGGGGGTCATTAACAATGAGCAGTTCTTC.